Below, 6 T cell receptor beta chains from the same sample are listed, as sequenced in a study of Ad26.COV2.S vaccination and SARS-CoV-2 variants. Indicated treatment: some 20 received Ad26.COV2.S at low or high dose, single or two shots; about 5 received placebo; per-sample allocation not given. Sampling was performed 63 days after the first vaccine or placebo injection. Clones were sequenced by immunoSEQ multiplex PCR, and TCRdb holds only the in-frame ones, with some missing. The table shows hundreds of thousands of clones, with approximately 88% occurring only once. Sequencing used peripheral blood, obtained in a trial of Ad26.COV2.S vaccine versus placebo. The source is a person between 18 and 59 years old who received the Ad26.COV2.S COVID-19 vaccine or a placebo.

Remarks on this clone: Within the sample, other DNA sequences also encode this same CDR3. V usage is TRBV12-3 or TRBV12-4 and J usage is TRBJ2-1, with D possibly matching TRBD2 (7 bases). The CDR3 runs to 13 residues. V shed 3 bases and J shed 6 bases, with 9 bases lying between them. CDR3 DNA sequence: TGTGCCAGCAGTTTTCGGGGGGCCAATGAGCAGTTCTTC. It codes for CASSFRGANEQFF.

For the CDR3, the DNA is TGTGCCAGCAGTTACGGGCAGGGGGGTTTGCCCCAGCATTTT. Translated, it gives CASSYGQGGLPQHF. The chain recombines TRBV6-5 with TRBJ1-5, with 7 positions matching TRBD1. V gave up 2 bases and J gave up 9 bases; unmatched junction bases: 7. This CDR3 spans 14 amino acids. In germline, CDR1 is MNHEY, CDR2 SVGAGI.

The rearrangement uses TRBV5-1 and TRBJ1-1, with D possibly TRBD1 on 6 matching bases. CDR3 length equals 14 residues. V was pared by 4 bases and J by 4 bases, with 14 bases between. Germline CDR1 is SGHRS and CDR2 is YFSETQ. The CDR3: CASSVTGSTTEAFF. The CDR3 DNA sequence: TGCGCCAGCAGCGTCACAGGGTCTACCACTGAAGCTTTCTTT.

The CDR3, as DNA: TGTGCCAGCAGTGGGGGACAGCTGAACACTGAAGCTTTCTTT. Translated: CASSGGQLNTEAFF. The chain employs TRBV27 and TRBJ1-1, with 7 positions matching TRBD1. J gave up 0 bases and V 5 bases, and 3 bases lay outside the gene matches. In germline, CDR1 is MNHEY, CDR2 SMNVEV (reference sequence). This CDR3 contains 14 residues.

V gene TRBV19 combines with J gene TRBJ2-6; no definite D call. The ends were cut back, 4 bases at V and 0 bases at J, with 16 bases in the middle. The germline CDR1 and CDR2 sequences are LNHDA and SQIVND (reference sequence). CDR3 length equals 18 residues. The CDR3 DNA is TGTGCCAGTAGTAATCCCGGCTATGAGAGCTCTGGGGCCAACGTCCTGACTTTC. This encodes CASSNPGYESSGANVLTF.

This rearrangement joins TRBV7-8 to TRBJ2-2; the D is unclear. The CDR3 is made up of 14 amino acids. Trimming removed 1 base at V and 5 bases at J, with 8 bases between. Germline loops: CDR1 SGHVS, CDR2 FQNEAQ. CDR3 amino acids: CASSLERSTGELFF. The CDR3 DNA reads TGTGCCAGCAGCTTAGAAAGGTCGACCGGGGAGCTGTTTTTT.